This T cell receptor beta chain comes out of a study of T cells in Graves' hyperthyroidism and ophthalmopathy. From germline, CDR1 is SGHRS and CDR2 YFSETQ. This CDR3 is built from 15 residues. On this clonotype itself: At one end, the junction sequence differs from germline, possibly due to a read error.

Using RNA transcripts as the source, TCR beta CDR3 regions were amplified. A first-round RT-PCR of the TCR CDR3 used the HTBI primer set. A single record per CDR3 protein comes from TCRdb applying MiXCR to the multiplex PCR reads. The sample includes approximately 48,000 distinct CDR3 sequences, 49% seen only once; the top ten take more than 25%. The patients, who ranged from 18 to 65 in age, presented with newly diagnosed hyperthyroidism lasting under 2 months. In making diagnoses, clinical symptoms, serum thyroxine and TRAb, thyroid ultrasound and orbital computed tomography were all used. This receptor was taken from a woman aged 50 to 65 with Graves' hyperthyroidism. The rearrangement uses TRBV5-1 and TRBJ1-2; 7 bases are shared with TRBD1. Sequenced material: peripheral blood or thyroid tissue (not recorded which). This CDR3 reads CAGSLAGNRGYGYTF. CDR3 in DNA: TGCGCCGGCAGCTTGGCTGGGAACAGGGGTTATGGCTACACCTTC. The full variable domain, with the rest looked up from reference TRBV5-1 and TRBJ1-2, is KAGVTQTPRYLIKTRGQQVTLSCSPISGHRSVSWYQQTPGQGLQFLFEYFSETQRNKGNFPGRFSGRQFSNSRSEMNVSTLELGDSALYLCAGSLAGNRGYGYTFGSGTRLTVV.